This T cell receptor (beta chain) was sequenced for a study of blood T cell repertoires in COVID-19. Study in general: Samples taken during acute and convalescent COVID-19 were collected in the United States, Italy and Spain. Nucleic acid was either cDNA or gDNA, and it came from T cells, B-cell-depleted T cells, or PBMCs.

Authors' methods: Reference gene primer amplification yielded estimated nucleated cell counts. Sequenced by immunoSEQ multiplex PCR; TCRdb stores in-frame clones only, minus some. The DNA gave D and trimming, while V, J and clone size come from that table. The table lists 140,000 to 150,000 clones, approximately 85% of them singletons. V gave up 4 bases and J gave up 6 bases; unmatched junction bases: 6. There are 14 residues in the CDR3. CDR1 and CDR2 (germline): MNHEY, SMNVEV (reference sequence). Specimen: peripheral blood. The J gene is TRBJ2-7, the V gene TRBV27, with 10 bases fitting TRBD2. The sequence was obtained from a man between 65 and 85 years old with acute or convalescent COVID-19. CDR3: CASSSLAGAREQYF. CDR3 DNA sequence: TGTGCCAGCAGTTCGCTAGCGGGAGCACGCGAGCAGTACTTC.